The rows below give T cell receptor beta chains drawn from one sample of a study of T cells after yellow fever vaccination. TCRdb analysed the 5' RACE reads with MiXCR anew, one entry per CDR3 protein. The sample shows some 68,000 distinct CDR3 sequences, less than 8.5% of them seen only once. Material: CD8+ T cells sorted from PBMCs, obtained 45 days after the first yellow fever vaccination. These TCRs come from a man aged 18 to 35 who received the YFV17D yellow fever vaccine. Each CDR3 is given with its conserved first and last residue. Fields, in order: D gene, clone size, J gene, V gene, CDR3 protein, CDR3 DNA. A D gene is named only where the DNA matches it firmly. Some rows have no size entry. The others give once, few or many, or a class for an expanded clone.

- many TRBJ2-3 TRBV27 CSSSLLLTDTQYF TGTTCCAGCAGTTTACTCCTCACAGATACGCAGTATTTT
- - TRBJ2-5 TRBV13 CASSLAGGQETQYF TGTGCCAGCAGCTTAGCCGGGGGCCAAGAGACCCAGTACTTC
- many TRBJ2-1 TRBV5-1 CASSTDLSSYNEQFF TGCGCCAGCAGCACCGACTTATCCTCCTACAATGAGCAGTTCTTC
TRBD2 many TRBJ2-1 TRBV3-1 CASSGIRGSGANEQFF TGTGCCAGCAGCGGAATTCGAGGTAGCGGGGCCAATGAGCAGTTCTTC
- many TRBJ2-1 TRBV4-3 CASSQEKDNEQFF TGCGCCAGCAGCCAAGAGAAGGACAATGAGCAGTTCTTC
TRBD2 few TRBJ2-1 TRBV7-8 CASSLGSSGGSYNEQFF TGTGCCAGCAGCTTAGGCTCTAGCGGGGGGTCCTACAATGAGCAGTTCTTC
- - TRBJ1-5 TRBV15 CATSRGREGHQPQHF TGTGCCACCAGCAGAGGCAGGGAGGGGCATCAGCCCCAGCATTTT
- many TRBJ2-5 TRBV20-1 CSATGGTEETQYF TGCAGTGCTACGGGCGGGACGGAAGAGACCCAGTACTTC
TRBD2 many TRBJ2-1 TRBV12-3/TRBV12-4 CASSPPLDGGAHEQFF TGTGCCAGCAGCCCTCCGCTGGACGGGGGGGCACATGAGCAGTTCTTC
- - TRBJ2-5 TRBV20-1 CSALDTWGDYQETQYF TGCAGTGCACTAGACACGTGGGGCGACTACCAAGAGACCCAGTACTTC
TRBD2 - TRBJ2-5 TRBV9 CASTPERGGETQYF TGTGCCAGCACCCCGGAGCGGGGAGGAGAGACCCAGTACTTC
- - TRBJ1-6 TRBV27 CASSLSTGEGPNSPLHF TGTGCCAGCAGTTTATCTACGGGGGAGGGACCAAATTCACCCCTCCACTTT
- few TRBJ1-1 TRBV3-1 CASSQGRDFNTEAFF TGTGCCAGCAGCCAAGGAAGGGACTTTAACACTGAAGCTTTCTTT
- few TRBJ1-2 TRBV7-2 CASSARRGEGYGYTF TGTGCCAGCAGCGCCAGACGAGGGGAGGGCTATGGCTACACCTTC
- few TRBJ1-2 TRBV5-1 CASSPTGLEGYTF TGCGCCAGCAGCCCGACGGGACTCGAAGGCTACACCTTC
- many TRBJ2-6 TRBV6-5 CASSYSRWAAGANVLTF TGTGCCAGCAGTTACTCGAGGTGGGCTGCTGGGGCCAACGTCCTGACTTTC
TRBD2 many TRBJ2-1 TRBV6-1 CASSPGLAGGLNNEQFF TGTGCCAGCAGCCCCGGACTAGCGGGGGGGCTCAACAATGAGCAGTTCTTC
TRBD1 many TRBJ1-3 TRBV9 CASSALGGFSGNTIYF TGTGCCAGCAGCGCATTAGGGGGCTTCTCTGGAAACACCATATATTTT
TRBD2 many TRBJ2-1 TRBV6-5 CASSYTGGDSYNEQFF TGTGCCAGCAGTTATACGGGGGGAGACTCCTACAATGAGCAGTTCTTC
- many TRBJ2-7 TRBV6-2/TRBV6-3 CASSYRAYEQYF TGTGCCAGCAGTTACAGGGCGTACGAGCAGTACTTC
- many TRBJ2-1 TRBV7-2 CASSFSGLSYNEQFF TGTGCCAGCAGCTTTTCAGGGCTCTCCTACAATGAGCAGTTCTTC
- many TRBJ2-5 TRBV19 CASSNRGVPQETQYF TGTGCCAGTAGTAATCGGGGAGTTCCTCAAGAGACCCAGTACTTC
- many TRBJ2-2 TRBV11-2 CASSQGELFF TGTGCCAGCAGCCAAGGGGAGCTGTTTTTT
- few TRBJ1-1 TRBV14 CASSKAGNTEAFF TGTGCCAGCAGCAAAGCAGGGAACACTGAAGCTTTCTTT
TRBD1 - TRBJ2-1 TRBV2 CASSEAGTGKQFF TGTGCCAGCAGTGAAGCCGGGACAGGGAAGCAGTTCTTC
TRBD1 many TRBJ2-1 TRBV6-2/TRBV6-3 CASSFLPGQEENEQFF TGTGCCAGCAGTTTTTTGCCGGGACAGGAAGAAAATGAGCAGTTCTTC
- many TRBJ2-7 TRBV5-5 CASSWGLGSYEQYF TGTGCCAGCAGCTGGGGCCTCGGATCCTACGAGCAGTACTTC
TRBD2 few TRBJ2-3 TRBV30 CAWSVTSAHTDTQYF TGTGCCTGGAGTGTAACTAGCGCCCACACAGATACGCAGTATTTT
- - TRBJ2-7 TRBV7-9 CASSYLAGGADEQYF TGTGCCAGCAGTTACCTCGCGGGTGGGGCGGACGAGCAGTACTTC
- many TRBJ2-2 TRBV12-3/TRBV12-4 CASSPDNTGELFF TGTGCCAGCAGCCCTGATAACACCGGGGAGCTGTTTTTT
TRBD2 many TRBJ2-4 TRBV4-2 CASSQESTSGGVPKYF TGTGCCAGCAGCCAAGAATCGACTAGCGGGGGGGTACCGAAGTACTTC
- many TRBJ2-2 TRBV6-2/TRBV6-3 CASSYSGGANTGELFF TGTGCCAGCAGTTACTCGGGCGGCGCGAACACCGGGGAGCTGTTTTTT
TRBD2 many TRBJ2-3 TRBV6-2/TRBV6-3 CASSYPGTSGDASTDTQYF TGTGCCAGCAGTTACCCTGGGACTAGCGGTGACGCTAGCACAGATACGCAGTATTTT
- few TRBJ1-1 TRBV19 CASSILLNTEAFF TGTGCCAGTAGTATTCTGTTGAACACTGAAGCTTTCTTT
- few TRBJ2-5 TRBV29-1 CSARDLETQYF TGCAGCGCACGGGACTTAGAGACCCAGTACTTC
- many TRBJ1-5 TRBV12-3/TRBV12-4 CASSCTQSNQPQHF TGTGCCAGCAGCTGTACACAGAGCAATCAGCCCCAGCATTTT
- many TRBJ2-2 TRBV6-5 CASKQFGELFF TGTGCCAGCAAACAGTTCGGGGAGCTGTTTTTT